These T cell receptor beta chains were read from a single sample in a study of PD-1 blockade in classical Hodgkin lymphoma. Produced via immunoSEQ multiplex PCR; TCRdb's table is partial and in-frame only. The table includes tens of thousands of clones, roughly nine tenths detected once. The starting material was peripheral blood mononuclear cells (PBMCs), obtained before the second cycle of nivolumab. The receptors were gathered from a human donor with classical Hodgkin lymphoma. The conserved cysteine and the conserved F or W are not part of the CDR3 here.

j_gene	v_gene	CDR3aa
TRBJ1-2	TRBV6-1	ASRGSGEANYGYT
TRBJ2-1	TRBV27	ASIPLGTSGNEQF
TRBJ2-5	TRBV7-9	ASSLDWQETQY
TRBJ2-5	TRBV10-3	AISSPSDRQETQY
TRBJ1-5	TRBV28	ASTPGIQPQH
TRBJ1-3	TRBV7-6	ASSLMAESSGNTIY
TRBJ2-3	TRBV9	ASSVRSGGGTDTQY
TRBJ2-7	TRBV4-2	ASSQRTVSYEQY
TRBJ1-1	TRBV10-1	ASSPDPRDRGLEAF
TRBJ1-3	TRBV9	ASSVNSGNTIY
TRBJ2-7	TRBV5-1	ASSLGYEQY
TRBJ2-3	TRBV7-9	ASSQRGTDTQY
TRBJ1-6	TRBV7-6	ASSLNAAGSNSPLH
TRBJ2-7	TRBV10-3	AISSTTAGSYEQY
TRBJ2-1	TRBV5-1	ASSFNSPYNEQF
TRBJ2-2	TRBV29-1	SVRGGPVSRNTGELF
TRBJ1-6	TRBV7-6	ASSLEGGNSPLH
TRBJ1-2	TRBV5-8	ASIPQLGVYYGYT
TRBJ1-4	TRBV5-4	ASSTQQREKLF
TRBJ2-7	TRBV13	ASSPGTGSYEQY
TRBJ2-7	TRBV14	ASSLDSLSYEQY
TRBJ2-5	TRBV10-3	AISDSAKETQY
TRBJ2-5	TRBV7-8	ASSLGNQETQY
TRBJ2-2	TRBV12-5	ASGFAAGPNTGELF
TRBJ2-7	TRBV9	ASSPTSGESYEQY
TRBJ2-2	TRBV7-3	ASSLMQNTGELF
TRBJ2-3	TRBV5-1	ASSLSAPTDTQY